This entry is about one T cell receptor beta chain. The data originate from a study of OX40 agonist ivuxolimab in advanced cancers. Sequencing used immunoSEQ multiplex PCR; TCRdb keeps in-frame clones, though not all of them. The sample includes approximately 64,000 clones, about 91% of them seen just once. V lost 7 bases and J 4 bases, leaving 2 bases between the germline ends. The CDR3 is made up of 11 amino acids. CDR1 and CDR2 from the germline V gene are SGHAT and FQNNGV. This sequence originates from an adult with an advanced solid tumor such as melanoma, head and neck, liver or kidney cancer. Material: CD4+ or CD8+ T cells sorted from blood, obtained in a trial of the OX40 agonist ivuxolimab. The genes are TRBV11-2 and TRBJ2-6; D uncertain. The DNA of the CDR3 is TGTGCCAGCATCGGGGCCAACGTCCTGACTTTC. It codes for CASIGANVLTF.